There are a few counts of the clone carrying this T cell receptor beta chain. Its specificity is not known. Trimming at V came to 3 bases and at J to 8 bases, leaving 3 bases not matched to a gene. The CDR3 extends over 12 amino acids. In germline, CDR1 is LGHNA, CDR2 YNFKEQ. The sorted Tregs were CD4+CD25+CD127-/low cells. Study outcomes and limitations: The TCR gene usage of tumor memory CD4+ T cells clustered together with blood and lymph node memory CD4+ cells and with lymph node naive CD4+ cells. The larger cohort examined one V-J beta rearrangement, not whole repertoires.

After constant-region reverse-primer amplification, full-length variable regions underwent semi-nested PCR with Nested Universal Primer A. TCRdb re-derived calls from the 5' RACE reads in MiXCR, one entry per CDR3 protein. The sample holds 35,000 to 50,000 distinct CDR3 sequences, less than 25% seen once. Sequencing used Tregs sorted from blood. The TCR was taken from a female donor with breast cancer. V and J are TRBV4-2 and TRBJ1-2, with 7 bases identical to TRBD1. The CDR3 DNA follows: TGTGCCAGCAGCCACTGGGACAGAGGCTACACCTTC. Translation: CASSHWDRGYTF.